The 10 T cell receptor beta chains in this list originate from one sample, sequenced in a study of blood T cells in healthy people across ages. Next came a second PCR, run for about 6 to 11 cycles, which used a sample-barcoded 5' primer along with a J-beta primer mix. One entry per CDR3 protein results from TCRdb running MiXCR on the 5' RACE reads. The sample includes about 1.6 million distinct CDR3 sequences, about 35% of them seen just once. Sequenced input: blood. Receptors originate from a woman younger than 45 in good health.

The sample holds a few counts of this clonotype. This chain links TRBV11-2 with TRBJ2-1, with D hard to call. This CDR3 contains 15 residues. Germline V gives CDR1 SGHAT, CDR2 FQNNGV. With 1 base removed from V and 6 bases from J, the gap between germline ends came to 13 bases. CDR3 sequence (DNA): TGTGCCAGCAGCTTAGTATTTCGACCCTTCAATGAGCAGTTCTTC. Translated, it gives CASSLVFRPFNEQFF.

CDR3 bases: TGCGCCAGCAGCTTGGGGTCGGTAGACTGCGAGCAGTACTTC. Residues: CASSLGSVDCEQYF. The chain joins TRBV5-1 to TRBJ2-7; no clear D gene. This CDR3 has 14 amino acids. Trimming took off 0 bases at V and 6 bases at J, with 13 bases between the two ends. CDR1 and CDR2 from the germline V gene are SGHRS and YFSETQ.

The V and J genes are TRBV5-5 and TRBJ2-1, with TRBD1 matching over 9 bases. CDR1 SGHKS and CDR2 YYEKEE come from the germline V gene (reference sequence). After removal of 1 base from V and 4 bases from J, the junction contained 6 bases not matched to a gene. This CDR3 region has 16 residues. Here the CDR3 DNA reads TGTGCCAGCAGCTTGACCGGGACAGGGTCATACAATGAGCAGTTCTTC. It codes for CASSLTGTGSYNEQFF.

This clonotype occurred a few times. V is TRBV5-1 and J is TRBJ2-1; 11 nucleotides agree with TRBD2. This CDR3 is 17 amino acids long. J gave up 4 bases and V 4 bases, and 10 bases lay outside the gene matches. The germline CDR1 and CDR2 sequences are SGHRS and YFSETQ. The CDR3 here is CASSRSGGALKYNEQFF. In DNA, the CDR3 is TGCGCCAGCAGCCGTAGCGGGGGGGCCCTAAAATACAATGAGCAGTTCTTC.

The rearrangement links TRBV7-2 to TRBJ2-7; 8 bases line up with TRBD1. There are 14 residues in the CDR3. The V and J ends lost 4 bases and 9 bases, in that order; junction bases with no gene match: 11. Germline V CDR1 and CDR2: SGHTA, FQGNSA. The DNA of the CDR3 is TGTGCCAGCAGCTGGGGGGACAGGACCGTGGGGCAGTACTTC. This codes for CASSWGDRTVGQYF.

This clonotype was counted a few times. CDR3 in DNA: TGTGCCAGCGGCCCGAATCACCTTCTAGCCAAAAACATTCAGTACTTC. Protein: CASGPNHLLAKNIQYF. The J gene is TRBJ2-4, the V gene TRBV25-1; D gene uncertain. Germline V lookup: CDR1 MGHDK, CDR2 SYGVNS. CDR3 length: 16 amino acids. V lost 8 bases, J lost 0 bases, and 17 bases lay in between.

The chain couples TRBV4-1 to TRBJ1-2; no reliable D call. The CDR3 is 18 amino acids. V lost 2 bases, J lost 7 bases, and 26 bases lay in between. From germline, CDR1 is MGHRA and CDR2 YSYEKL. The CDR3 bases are TGCGCCAGCAGCCAAACATCAGGCGGACTCCAGGCCCTATCTGGCTACACCTTC. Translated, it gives CASSQTSGGLQALSGYTF.

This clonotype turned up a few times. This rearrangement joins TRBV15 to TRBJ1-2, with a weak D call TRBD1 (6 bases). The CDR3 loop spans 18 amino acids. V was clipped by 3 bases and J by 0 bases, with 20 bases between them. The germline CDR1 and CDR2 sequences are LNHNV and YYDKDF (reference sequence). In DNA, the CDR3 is TGTGCCACCAGCAGGGATAAAGGGACATCTGTTTCTAACTATGGCTACACCTTC. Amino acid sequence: CATSRDKGTSVSNYGYTF.

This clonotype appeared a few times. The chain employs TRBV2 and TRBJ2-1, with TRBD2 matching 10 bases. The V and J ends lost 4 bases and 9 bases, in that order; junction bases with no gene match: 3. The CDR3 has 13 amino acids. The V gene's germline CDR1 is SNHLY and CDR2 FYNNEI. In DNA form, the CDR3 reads TGTGCCAGCAGTGGGAGCGGGAGGGGTGAGCAGTTCTTC. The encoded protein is CASSGSGRGEQFF.

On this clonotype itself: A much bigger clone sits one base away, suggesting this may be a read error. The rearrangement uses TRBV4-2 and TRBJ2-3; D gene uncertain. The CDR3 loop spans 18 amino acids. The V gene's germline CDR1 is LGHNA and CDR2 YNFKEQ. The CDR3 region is CASGQDPASLTFTDTQYF. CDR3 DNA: TGTGCCAGCGGCCAAGATCCGGCGAGCCTAACTTTCACAGATACGCAGTATTTT.